The 24 T cell receptor beta chains presented below share a single source sample, sequenced in a study of blood T cell repertoires in COVID-19. Clones were read by immunoSEQ multiplex PCR, and TCRdb kept only the in-frame ones, dropping some. The sample lists some 110,000 clones, about 89% occurring once. The sequenced sample consisted of peripheral blood. These receptors were collected from a middle-aged man with acute or convalescent COVID-19.

The rearrangement uses TRBV4-1 and TRBJ2-3; tentative D call: TRBD1 (6 bases). V was pared by 1 base and J by 5 bases, with 16 bases between. The CDR3 contains 16 residues. The V gene's germline CDR1 is MGHRA and CDR2 YSYEKL. CDR3 residues: CASSQVRIKQGDTQYF. As DNA, the CDR3 is TGCGCCAGCAGCCAAGTGAGGATTAAACAGGGAGATACGCAGTATTTT.

The chain uses TRBV2 and TRBJ1-5, with D unclear. The CDR3 has 13 amino acids. V lost 5 bases to trimming and J lost 2 bases, with 7 bases between them. From germline, CDR1 is SNHLY and CDR2 FYNNEI. The CDR3 coding sequence is TGTGCCAGCAGTCGTAATGGCAATCAGCCCCAGCATTTT. This sequence encodes CASSRNGNQPQHF.

This chain links TRBV6-1 with TRBJ1-5, with D perhaps matching TRBD1 (5 bases). V lost 3 bases to trimming and J lost 4 bases, with 13 bases between them. Germline V gene lookup returns CDR1 MNHNS and CDR2 SASEGT. The CDR3 contains 15 residues. CDR3 DNA: TGTGCCAGCAGTGATGCAGTGGGGGGGAATCAGCCCCAGCATTTT. This gives the protein CASSDAVGGNQPQHF.

The V and J genes are TRBV19 and TRBJ1-5; D is perhaps TRBD1 (6 bases). Germline V gene lookup returns CDR1 LNHDA and CDR2 SQIVND (reference sequence). The CDR3 is 16 residues long. The V end was cut by 4 bases, the J end by 0 bases, with 13 bases between. The chain's CDR3 is CASSTLGAFSNQPQHF. The DNA for the CDR3 is TGTGCCAGTAGTACGCTGGGGGCGTTTAGCAATCAGCCCCAGCATTTT.

The chain recombines TRBV5-1 with TRBJ2-7; D is unclear. Trimming removed 0 bases at V and 0 bases at J, with 7 bases between. CDR1 is SGHRS, CDR2 YFSETQ, per germline. There are 14 residues in the CDR3. The CDR3 sequence: CASSLVGSSYEQYF. The CDR3 DNA reads as TGCGCCAGCAGCTTGGTCGGTAGCTCCTACGAGCAGTACTTC.

Here the CDR3 reads CASSEIGGTGELFF. The CDR3 region has the DNA TGTGCCAGCAGTGAAATCGGTGGCACCGGGGAGCTGTTTTTT. This chain uses TRBV2 with TRBJ2-2, with no clear D. V lost 2 bases and J lost 4, with 8 bases in between. This CDR3 contains 14 residues. CDR1 is SNHLY, CDR2 FYNNEI, per germline.

The J gene is TRBJ1-5, the V gene TRBV19; possibly TRBD1 for D (5 bases). The germline CDR1 and CDR2 sequences are LNHDA and SQIVND (reference sequence). V shed 7 bases and J shed 5 bases, with 12 bases lying between them. This CDR3 has 13 amino acids. The CDR3 loop is CASKAGRDQPQHF. DNA for the CDR3: TGTGCCAGTAAGGCAGGGCGAGATCAGCCCCAGCATTTT. Drawing the rest from reference TRBV19 and TRBJ1-5, the complete variable domain is DGGITQSPKYLFRKEGQNVTLSCEQNLNHDAMYWYRQDPGQGLRLIYYSQIVNDFQKGDIAEGYSVSREKKESFPLTVTSAQKNPTAFYLCASKAGRDQPQHFGDGTRLSIL.

The chain carries TRBV5-4 and TRBJ2-7; 10 bases match TRBD2. This CDR3 is built from 15 residues. Germline V CDR1 and CDR2: SGHNT, YYREEE (reference sequence). The V and J ends lost 4 bases and 6 bases, in that order; junction bases with no gene match: 10. CDR3 protein: CASSGSLAGDGEQYF. CDR3 DNA: TGTGCCAGCAGCGGGAGTCTAGCGGGAGATGGCGAGCAGTACTTC.

The genes are TRBV7-2 and TRBJ1-5, with 9 bases aligning to TRBD1. The trim removed 3 bases at V and 11 bases at J, leaving 8 bases unmatched. The CDR3 loop spans 14 amino acids. Germline V gene sequence: CDR1 SGHTA, CDR2 FQGNSA. The DNA for the CDR3 is TGTGCCAGCAGCTTGGGGACAGGGTCCTTGGCCCAGCATTTT. Amino acid sequence: CASSLGTGSLAQHF.

The chain couples TRBV10-2 to TRBJ2-3, with 12 nucleotides matching TRBD2. CDR3 size: 15 residues. CDR1 and CDR2 from the germline V gene are WSHSY and SAAADI. The junction had 1 base not matched to a gene; V was cut back by 6 bases and J by 0 bases. DNA for the CDR3: TGCGCCAGCAGGGGGACTAGCGGGAGCACAGATACGCAGTATTTT. It is translated as CASRGTSGSTDTQYF.

The CDR3: CASSQDTNYGYTF. The CDR3 DNA follows: TGCGCCAGCAGCCAAGACACTAACTATGGCTACACCTTC. This chain joins TRBV4-1 and TRBJ1-2; D unresolved. This CDR3 is 13 amino acids long. Germline-derived CDR1 and CDR2 are MGHRA and YSYEKL. V was pared by 0 bases and J by 0 bases, with 2 bases between.

The chain joins TRBV4-1 to TRBJ2-2; the match to TRBD1 covers 8 bases. V was clipped by 5 bases and J by 5 bases; unmatched bases: 7. The CDR3 is made up of 15 amino acids. Germline CDR1 is MGHRA and CDR2 is YSYEKL. The CDR3 spells CASSREQGGTGELFF. The CDR3 DNA reads as TGCGCCAGCAGCAGAGAACAGGGGGGTACCGGGGAGCTGTTTTTT.

The gene calls are TRBV3-1 (or the pseudogene TRBV3-2) and TRBJ2-1; the D is unclear. The V end was cut by 0 bases, the J end by 10 bases, with 13 bases between. CDR1 is LGHDT, CDR2 YNNKEL, per germline (reference sequence). The CDR3 has 14 amino acids. The CDR3 nucleotides read TGTGCCAGCAGCCAAGAGTATTCCACTGAAGAGCAGTTCTTC. It codes for CASSQEYSTEEQFF.

V and J are TRBV12-5 and TRBJ1-4; D remains unclear. Trimming shortened V by 0 bases and J by 0 bases, and 8 bases separated the two germline ends. Germline assignment: CDR1 LGHNT and CDR2 FRNRAP. The CDR3 sequence is 16 residues long. The CDR3 coding sequence is TGTGCTAGTGGTTTGGTAACAATTGCAACTAATGAAAAACTGTTTTTT. Translating gives CASGLVTIATNEKLFF.

The chain uses TRBV5-8 and TRBJ1-4; D is perhaps TRBD1 (6 bases). The ends were cut back, 4 bases at V and 8 bases at J, with 18 bases in the middle. The germline V gene encodes CDR1 SGHTS and CDR2 YDEGEE. This CDR3 has 15 residues. CDR3 residues: CASSGTGRVGEKLFF. The DNA of the CDR3 is TGTGCCAGCAGCGGCACAGGGAGGGTGGGGGAAAAACTGTTTTTT.

The chain is built from TRBV6-5 and TRBJ1-2, with TRBD1 matching over 8 bases. The germline CDR1 and CDR2 sequences are MNHEY and SVGAGI. The CDR3 length is 15 residues. The V gene end was trimmed by 6 bases and the J gene end by 0 bases; junction bases not matched to a gene: 6. CDR3 sequence (DNA): TGTGCCAGCAGCGAGACAGGGGTAGCTAACTATGGCTACACCTTC. It translates to CASSETGVANYGYTF.

The chain uses TRBV11-2 and TRBJ1-5, with 12 bases identical to TRBD1. J was trimmed by 2 bases and V by 0 bases; bases with no gene match: 8. CDR1 and CDR2 (germline): SGHAT, FQNNGV. The CDR3 loop spans 19 amino acids. CDR3 sequence reads: CASSLDGTGGVGGNQPQHF. CDR3 sequence (DNA): TGTGCCAGCAGCTTAGACGGGACAGGGGGCGTCGGGGGCAATCAGCCCCAGCATTTT.

The gene calls are TRBV5-5 and TRBJ2-2; 8 bases are a match to TRBD1. Germline V lookup: CDR1 SGHKS, CDR2 YYEKEE (reference sequence). This CDR3 is built from 15 residues. V lost 4 bases to trimming and J lost 5 bases; unmatched junction nucleotides: 7. The CDR3 nucleotides are TGTGCCAGCAGCCCGTCGGGACAGGTGACCGGGGAGCTGTTTTTT. This sequence encodes CASSPSGQVTGELFF. Filled out from reference TRBV5-5 and TRBJ2-2, the complete variable domain reads DAGVTQSPTHLIKTRGQQVTLRCSPISGHKSVSWYQQVLGQGPQFIFQYYEKEERGRGNFPDRFSARQFPNYSSELNVNALLLGDSALYLCASSPSGQVTGELFFGEGSRLTVL.

The count of this clone is one. The gene calls are TRBV6-6 and TRBJ1-5; 9 positions match TRBD1. V lost 6 bases to trimming and J lost 12 bases; unmatched junction nucleotides: 9. Germline V gene lookup returns CDR1 MNHNY and CDR2 SVGAGI (reference sequence). This CDR3 spans 13 amino acids. The CDR3 DNA follows: TGTGCCAGCAGGCGACAGGGGGTGGGGAACCAGCATTTT. Amino acids: CASRRQGVGNQHF.

J is TRBJ2-3 and V is TRBV3-1 (or the pseudogene TRBV3-2); 10 bases are a match to TRBD1. Per the germline V gene, CDR1 is LGHDT and CDR2 is YNNKEL (reference sequence). With 5 bases clipped from V and 1 base from J, the junction kept 3 bases outside the gene matches. The CDR3 spans 15 residues. The chain's CDR3 is CASSRQGAGTDTQYF. The CDR3 region has the DNA TGTGCCAGCAGCAGACAGGGGGCTGGCACAGATACGCAGTATTTT.

V gene TRBV6-1 combines with J gene TRBJ2-5; TRBD2 agrees at 7 bases. In germline, CDR1 is MNHNS, CDR2 SASEGT. The CDR3 spans 15 residues. V dropped 2 bases and J dropped 4; count of bases not matched to a gene: 7. CDR3 loop: CASSELGGVAETQYF. CDR3 nucleotides: TGTGCCAGCAGTGAATTGGGGGGGGTGGCAGAGACCCAGTACTTC.

The chain is built from TRBV5-6 and TRBJ2-5; 7 bases match TRBD2. V was pared by 1 base and J by 5 bases, with 14 bases of the junction left unmatched. The CDR3 covers 17 residues. Germline lookup yields CDR1 SGHDT and CDR2 YYEEEE. CDR3 in amino acids: CASSLSGGRSRRETQYF. Written as DNA, the CDR3 is TGTGCCAGCAGCTTGTCTGGCGGGAGATCAAGGAGGGAGACCCAGTACTTC.

The chain has TRBV5-4 and TRBJ2-7, with TRBD1 matching 10 bases. CDR1 and CDR2 from the germline V gene are SGHNT and YYREEE (reference sequence). This CDR3 is 13 amino acids long. V was clipped by 3 bases and J by 5 bases; unmatched bases: 2. The CDR3 here is CASSSDRGNEQYF. CDR3 bases: TGTGCCAGCAGCTCGGACAGGGGGAACGAGCAGTACTTC.

The DNA for the CDR3 is TGTGCCTGGCTACAGGGTACCTATGGCTACACCTTC. Translated: CAWLQGTYGYTF. V and J are TRBV30 and TRBJ1-2, with D perhaps matching TRBD1 (6 bases). Germline values: CDR1 GTSNPN, CDR2 SVGIG (reference sequence). CDR3 length: 12 residues. V was clipped by 5 bases and J by 4 bases, with 11 bases between them.